This passage covers 2 T cell receptor beta chains from one sample sequenced in a study of regulatory T cells in long-lasting Graves disease. Through Arm-PCR of CDR3 regions and iRepertoire HTBI primers, TCR beta libraries were built. One entry per CDR3 protein, called by TCRdb with MiXCR from the multiplex PCR reads. The sample records under 450,000 distinct CDR3 sequences, 12% being singletons. Indicated time point: newly diagnosed GD, antithyroid drugs for less than 3 months. Scientists built the TCR library using RNA that was extracted from PBMCs. This sample was also put to use in a study of T cells in Graves' hyperthyroidism and ophthalmopathy.

The source was peripheral blood mononuclear cells (PBMCs), collected at new diagnosis, from a patient treated with antithyroid drugs. The receptors here all came from a woman between 18 and 29 years old with Graves disease.

This clonotype was counted ten times or more. The V and J genes are TRBV7-2 and TRBJ2-1; no clear D gene. The CDR3 is 13 residues long. Trimming shortened V by 4 bases and J by 2 bases, and 6 bases separated the two germline ends. Germline V CDR1 and CDR2: SGHTA, FQGNSA. The CDR3 DNA sequence: TGTGCCAGCAGCTCGACTCCCTACAATGAGCAGTTCTTC. Translating gives CASSSTPYNEQFF.

This clonotype appeared a few times. The V call is TRBV14, the J call TRBJ2-3; maybe TRBD2 (6 bases). CDR3 length: 17 amino acids. Trimming shortened V by 7 bases and J by 3 bases, and 23 bases separated the two germline ends. From germline, CDR1 is SGHDN and CDR2 FVKESK. CDR3: CASTLSPGDPGTDTQYF. In DNA, the CDR3 is TGTGCCAGCACCCTGAGCCCGGGGGACCCCGGGACAGATACGCAGTATTTT. The complete variable domain, with remaining parts taken from reference TRBV14 and TRBJ2-3, reads EAGVTQFPSHSVIEKGQTVTLRCDPISGHDNLYWYRRVMGKEIKFLLHFVKESKQDESGMPNNRFLAERTGGTYSTLKVQPAELEDSGVYFCASTLSPGDPGTDTQYFGPGTRLTVL.